The entry that follows covers one T cell receptor (beta chain) sequence. The table lists this clonotype with a few counts. It has no known antigen specificity. No quality values exist for individual bases; no much larger clone is one base distant. The protocol used for the library was PCR. DNA from cultured CD4+ T cells was subjected to TCR sequencing with the Oncomine TCR Beta short-read assay at the Johns Hopkins FTIC core. The QIAamp micro DNA kit was used to extract genomic DNA from the cultured CD4+ T cells. Oncomine TCR Beta libraries made from cultured CD4+ T cells were pooled using unique dual indexes and sequenced on an Illumina iSeq 100. The paper's processing steps were these. Non-productive sequences were filtered out, and CDR3s that did not start with C, did not end with F or W, or were shorter than 7 amino acids were discarded. Antigen-specific clonotypes were identified using the MANAFEST web application through comparison of peptide-stimulated wells with reference and other culture wells. An FDR below 0.05, an odds ratio above 5, and a productive frequency above 0.1% in at least two of three replicate wells were required for clones to be considered positive. Clonotypes that were significantly expanded in both SARS-CoV-2 spike wells and at least one common cold coronavirus spike condition were defined as cross-reactive. Using R version 3.6.1, CDR3 homology was evaluated through Levenshtein distances (stringdist) along with unrooted phylogenetic trees (ape). The public sequencing data were trimmed at Q25 with fastp and processed into clonotypes with MiXCR by TCRdb, which kept only in-frame beta chains. Identical CDR3 proteins give one entry, which carries the most common genes and DNA. The V and J calls here are based on TCRdb, not the publication. The sample table shows some 11,000 distinct CDR3 sequences, and approximately 70% are seen once. The top ten clones comprise under 13% of the sample.

Its CDR3 holds 12 amino acids, cysteine through phenylalanine. The DNA shown is the 36-base CDR3, in frame from base 1. V is clipped by 0 bases and J by 11 bases, and the sequence between their germline boundaries is 10 bases long. CDR1 MNHEY and CDR2 SVGAGI were looked up in the germline V gene. What the treatment or condition label conveys for this sample: approximately 9-day PBMC culture with coronavirus spike peptide pools or control peptides (ViraFEST assay). The ViraFEST assay was used in the study, in which antigen-specific T cells were expanded with peptide pools and expanded clonotypes were subsequently identified by TCR sequencing. The convalescent patients' positive SARS-CoV-2 PCR tests fell between March and December 2020, which was before the Alpha, Beta and Delta variants emerged in the United States. Each well held about 2 million PBMCs cultured in IMDM containing roughly 5% human AB serum and approximately 9.4 IU/ml IL-2, with 8.5 to 10 ug/ml peptide pools added. Half of the culture medium was replaced with fresh IL-2-containing medium on days 3 and 7. After 10 days of culture, CD4+ T cells were isolated by negative selection using the EasySep CD4+ T cell isolation kit. PBMCs were separated from whole blood using Ficoll-Paque Plus gradient centrifugation and then either used fresh or cryopreserved at -140C. Culture conditions were generally each tested in triplicate wells.

This sample is part of a study of vaccination and CD4 T cells after COVID-19 (dated by TCRdb to between 2021 and 2023). Regarding the study in general: Convalescent patients had a positive SARS-CoV-2 result on nasal swab PCR, and of these patients, several had mild disease and one had severe disease. In the convalescent cohort there were six males and four females, among whom were two Hispanic individuals, seven Caucasians, two Asians and one multiracial person. Each participant got two doses of either the Pfizer-BioNTech BNT162b2 vaccine (n=8) or the Moderna mRNA-1273 vaccine (n=2). Post-COVID blood samples were collected from convalescent patients a median of around 96 days after diagnosis, with a range of about 35 to 161 days. The time from the second vaccine dose to post-vaccine blood sampling had a median of roughly 79 days and ranged from 14 to 241 days. In 10 COVID-19 convalescent patients and a handful of infection-naive healthy vaccine recipients, researchers compared the spike-specific CD4+ TCR repertoire from before mRNA vaccination with the repertoire from after. In control cultures, a CEFX viral epitope pool was used as positive control, an HIV-1 Nef peptide pool was used as negative control, or no peptide was added. Overlapping spike peptide pools from SARS-CoV-2 and from the common cold coronaviruses HCoV-NL63, HCoV-OC43 and HCoV-229E were used as culture stimuli. Paper-wide results and their limitations: The study included relatively few convalescent patients and did not analyze early timepoints after natural infection. Although the median number of SARS-CoV-2-reactive clonotypes went up from roughly 19 after infection to some 37 after vaccination, the increase was not significant. Of the vaccine-specific clones in convalescent patients, 304 of 307, or nearly all, reacted only to SARS-CoV-2 spike and did not cross-react with common cold coronaviruses. In convalescent patients, a median approximately 89% of post-vaccine SARS-CoV-2-reactive clones were detected only after vaccination, suggesting vaccine-specific priming.

The rearranged segments are TRBV6-5 and TRBJ1-1, with the D gene not clear enough to name. The receptor was isolated from a human donor who had recovered from COVID-19. The sequenced material came from CD4+ T cells from blood, cultured in vitro. CDR3 reads: CASSYSGFDAFF. In nucleotides, the sequence is TGTGCCAGCAGTTACTCGGGGTTTGACGCTTTCTTT.